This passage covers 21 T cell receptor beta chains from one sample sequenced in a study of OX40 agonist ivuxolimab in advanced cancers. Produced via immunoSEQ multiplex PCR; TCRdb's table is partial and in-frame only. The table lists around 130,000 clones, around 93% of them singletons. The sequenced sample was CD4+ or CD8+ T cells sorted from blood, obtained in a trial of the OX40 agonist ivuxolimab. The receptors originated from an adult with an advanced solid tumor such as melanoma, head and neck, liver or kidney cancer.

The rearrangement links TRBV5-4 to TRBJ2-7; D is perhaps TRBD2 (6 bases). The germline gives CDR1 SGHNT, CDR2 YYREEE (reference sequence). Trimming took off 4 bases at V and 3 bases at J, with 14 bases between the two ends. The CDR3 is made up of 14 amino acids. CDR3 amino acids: CASSTSGLVYEQYF. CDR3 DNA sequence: TGTGCCAGCAGCACTTCGGGACTGGTCTACGAGCAGTACTTC.

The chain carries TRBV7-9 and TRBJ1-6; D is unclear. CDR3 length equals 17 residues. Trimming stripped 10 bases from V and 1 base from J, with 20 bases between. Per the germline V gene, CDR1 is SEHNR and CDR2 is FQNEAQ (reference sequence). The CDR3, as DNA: TGTGCCATCGGGCCAGGTGACACGGGATCCTATAATTCACCCCTCCACTTT. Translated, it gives CAIGPGDTGSYNSPLHF.

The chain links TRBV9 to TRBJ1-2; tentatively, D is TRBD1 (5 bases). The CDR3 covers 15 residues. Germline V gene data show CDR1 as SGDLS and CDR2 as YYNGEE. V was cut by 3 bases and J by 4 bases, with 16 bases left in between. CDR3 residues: CASSASPGTAYGYTF. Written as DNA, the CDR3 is TGTGCCAGCAGCGCCTCGCCCGGGACCGCCTATGGCTACACCTTC. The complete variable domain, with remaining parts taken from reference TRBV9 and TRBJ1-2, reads DSGVTQTPKHLITATGQRVTLRCSPRSGDLSVYWYQQSLDQGLQFLIQYYNGEERAKGNILERFSAQQFPDLHSELNLSSLELGDSALYFCASSASPGTAYGYTFGSGTRLTVV.

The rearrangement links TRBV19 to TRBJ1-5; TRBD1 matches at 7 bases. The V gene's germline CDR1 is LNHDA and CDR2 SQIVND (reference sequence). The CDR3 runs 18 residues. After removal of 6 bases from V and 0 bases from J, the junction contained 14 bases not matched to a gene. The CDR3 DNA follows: TGTGCCAGTAGACCCGGGGGACAGATCACTTATAGCAATCAGCCCCAGCATTTT. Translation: CASRPGGQITYSNQPQHF.

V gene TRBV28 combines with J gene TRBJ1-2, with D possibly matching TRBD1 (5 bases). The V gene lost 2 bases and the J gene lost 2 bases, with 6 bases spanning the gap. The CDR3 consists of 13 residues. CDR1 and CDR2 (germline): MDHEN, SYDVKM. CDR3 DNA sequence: TGTGCCAGCAGTTTAGGACAAAACTATGGCTACACCTTC. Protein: CASSLGQNYGYTF.

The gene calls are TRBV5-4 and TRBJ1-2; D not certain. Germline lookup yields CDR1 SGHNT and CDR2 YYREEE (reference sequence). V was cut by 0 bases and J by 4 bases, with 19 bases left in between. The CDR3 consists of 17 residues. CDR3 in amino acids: CASSLAVLRTRVYGYTF. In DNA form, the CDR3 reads TGTGCCAGCAGCTTGGCTGTTCTCCGGACGAGAGTCTATGGCTACACCTTC.

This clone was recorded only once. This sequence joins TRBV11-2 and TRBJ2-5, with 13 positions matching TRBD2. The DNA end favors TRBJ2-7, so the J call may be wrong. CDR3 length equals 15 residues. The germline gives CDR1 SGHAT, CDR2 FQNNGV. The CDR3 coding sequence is TGTGCCAGCAGCGCAGGACTAGCGGGAGTCTACGAGCAGTACTTC. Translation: CASSAGLAGVYEQYF.

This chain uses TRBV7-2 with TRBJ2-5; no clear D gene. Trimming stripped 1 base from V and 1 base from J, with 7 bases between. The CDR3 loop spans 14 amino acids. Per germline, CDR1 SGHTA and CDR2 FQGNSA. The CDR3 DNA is TGTGCCAGCAGCTTAGGGCAGGCCCAAGAGACCCAGTACTTC. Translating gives CASSLGQAQETQYF.

DNA of the CDR3: TGTGCCAGCAGCCTCGAGGTGCGGGTGCTCAATGAGCAGTTCTTC. Translating gives CASSLEVRVLNEQFF. The chain combines TRBV11-2 with TRBJ2-1; a possible D gene is TRBD2 (5 bases). CDR3 length: 15 amino acids. Germline V gene data show CDR1 as SGHAT and CDR2 as FQNNGV. The V and J ends lost 5 bases and 6 bases respectively, with 17 bases between them.

The CDR3 bases are TGTGCCAGTAGTCCTCGGGACAGGGGCTTGGGTGGGGAGCTGTTTTTT. It is translated as CASSPRDRGLGGELFF. The genes are TRBV19 and TRBJ2-2, with 10 bases matching TRBD1. V lost 5 bases and J lost 8; bases outside the gene matches: 11. Germline assignment: CDR1 LNHDA and CDR2 SQIVND (reference sequence). This CDR3 region has 16 residues. The full variable domain, rest sourced from reference TRBV19 and TRBJ2-2, is DGGITQSPKYLFRKEGQNVTLSCEQNLNHDAMYWYRQDPGQGLRLIYYSQIVNDFQKGDIAEGYSVSREKKESFPLTVTSAQKNPTAFYLCASSPRDRGLGGELFFGEGSRLTVL.

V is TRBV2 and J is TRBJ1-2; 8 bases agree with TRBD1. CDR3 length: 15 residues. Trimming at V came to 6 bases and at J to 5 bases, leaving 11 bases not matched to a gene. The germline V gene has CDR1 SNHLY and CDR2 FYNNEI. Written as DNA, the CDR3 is TGTGCCAGCAGCCTGGACAGGGCGCTTGGGTATGGCTACACCTTC. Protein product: CASSLDRALGYGYTF.

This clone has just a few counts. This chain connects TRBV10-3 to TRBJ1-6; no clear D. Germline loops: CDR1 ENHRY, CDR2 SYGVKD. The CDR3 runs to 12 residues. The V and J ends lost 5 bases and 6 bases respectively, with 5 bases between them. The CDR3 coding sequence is TGTGCCATCAGTCAACCTAATTCACCCCTCCACTTT. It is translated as CAISQPNSPLHF.

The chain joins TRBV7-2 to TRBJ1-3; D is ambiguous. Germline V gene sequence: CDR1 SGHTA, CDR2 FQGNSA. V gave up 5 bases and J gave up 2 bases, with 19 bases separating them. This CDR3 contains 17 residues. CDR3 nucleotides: TGTGCCAGCAGCCCGACCCCGTGGTCCGGGGCTGGAAACACCATATATTTT. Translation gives CASSPTPWSGAGNTIYF.

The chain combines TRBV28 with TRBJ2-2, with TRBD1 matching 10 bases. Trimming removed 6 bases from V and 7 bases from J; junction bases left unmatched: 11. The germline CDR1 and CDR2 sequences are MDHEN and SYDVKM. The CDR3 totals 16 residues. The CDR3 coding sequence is TGTGCCAGCAGCTTTCCGGGACAGGGGCAGAGCGGGGAGCTGTTTTTT. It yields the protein CASSFPGQGQSGELFF.

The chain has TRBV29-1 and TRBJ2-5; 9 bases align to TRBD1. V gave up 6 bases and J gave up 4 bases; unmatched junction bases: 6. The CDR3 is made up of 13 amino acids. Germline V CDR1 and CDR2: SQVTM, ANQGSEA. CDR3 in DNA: TGCAGCGTACAACAGGGGGCCGGAGAGACCCAGTACTTC. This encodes CSVQQGAGETQYF.

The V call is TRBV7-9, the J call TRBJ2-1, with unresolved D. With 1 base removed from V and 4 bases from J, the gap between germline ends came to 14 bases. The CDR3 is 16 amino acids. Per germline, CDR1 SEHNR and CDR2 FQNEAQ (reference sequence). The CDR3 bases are TGTGCCAGCAGCTTAGGACTGCCACGTCCGTACAATGAGCAGTTCTTC. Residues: CASSLGLPRPYNEQFF.

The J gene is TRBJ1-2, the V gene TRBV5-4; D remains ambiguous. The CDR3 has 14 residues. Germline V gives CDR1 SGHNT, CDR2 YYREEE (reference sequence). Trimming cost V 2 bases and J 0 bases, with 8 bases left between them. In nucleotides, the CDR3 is TGTGCCAGCAGCTTAGGAGTAGCTAACTATGGCTACACCTTC. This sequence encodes CASSLGVANYGYTF.

CDR3 DNA: TGTGCCAGCAGCGTAGGGGGACTAGCAACAGATACGCAGTATTTT. This gives the protein CASSVGGLATDTQYF. The chain couples TRBV9 to TRBJ2-3; TRBD2 matches 9 bases. CDR3 length: 15 residues. CDR1 is SGDLS, CDR2 YYNGEE, per germline. The V segment lost 0 bases and the J segment 3 bases; nucleotides outside the gene matches: 2. Filled out from reference TRBV9 and TRBJ2-3, the complete variable domain reads DSGVTQTPKHLITATGQRVTLRCSPRSGDLSVYWYQQSLDQGLQFLIQYYNGEERAKGNILERFSAQQFPDLHSELNLSSLELGDSALYFCASSVGGLATDTQYFGPGTRLTVL.

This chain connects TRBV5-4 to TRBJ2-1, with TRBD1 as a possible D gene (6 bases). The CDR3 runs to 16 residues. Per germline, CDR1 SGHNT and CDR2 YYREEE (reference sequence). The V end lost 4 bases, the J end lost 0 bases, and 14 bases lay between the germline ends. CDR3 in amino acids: CASSVVTGSSYNEQFF. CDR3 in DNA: TGTGCCAGCAGCGTCGTCACAGGGAGCTCCTACAATGAGCAGTTCTTC.

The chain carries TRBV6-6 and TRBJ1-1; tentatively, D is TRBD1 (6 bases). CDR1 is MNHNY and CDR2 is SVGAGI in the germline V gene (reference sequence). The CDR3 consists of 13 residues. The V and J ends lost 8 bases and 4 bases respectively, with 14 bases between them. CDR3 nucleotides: TGTGCCAGCTCCCTACAGGGAAGCACTGAAGCTTTCTTT. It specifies CASSLQGSTEAFF.

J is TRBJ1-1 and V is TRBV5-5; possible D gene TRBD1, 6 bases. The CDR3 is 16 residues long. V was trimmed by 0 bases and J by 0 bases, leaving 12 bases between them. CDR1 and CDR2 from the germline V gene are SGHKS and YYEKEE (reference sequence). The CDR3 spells CASSLARGAMNTEAFF. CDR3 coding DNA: TGTGCCAGCAGCTTGGCCCGGGGGGCGATGAACACTGAAGCTTTCTTT. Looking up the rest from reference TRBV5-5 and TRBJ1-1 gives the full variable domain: DAGVTQSPTHLIKTRGQQVTLRCSPISGHKSVSWYQQVLGQGPQFIFQYYEKEERGRGNFPDRFSARQFPNYSSELNVNALLLGDSALYLCASSLARGAMNTEAFFGQGTRLTVV.